Listed here are 22 T cell receptor beta chains from one sample, sequenced in a study of glioma-infiltrating T cells (dated by TCRdb to the mid-2010s). TCRdb lists the instrument as Illumina MiSeq. TCR alpha and beta CDR3 regions were amplified with the iRepertoire nested amplicon-rescue multiplex PCR (arm-PCR) platform from RNA. TCRdb reprocessed the public reads (quality trimming at Q25 with fastp, clone calling with MiXCR) and kept in-frame beta chains. Every CDR3 protein is listed once, alongside the most common genes and DNA of its rows. Recorded for this sample are roughly 190,000 distinct CDR3 sequences; over 30% of them occurred a single time. Around 20% of the sample is in the top ten clones. The sample comprised glioma tissue, nonneoplastic brain tissue, or PBMCs (not recorded which). These receptors were collected from a human donor with low-grade glioma or glioblastoma, undergoing nonglioma brain surgery, or in good health (not recorded which).

Points on this clonotype: This sequence may be a read error, since a much larger clone differs from it by one base. The rearrangement joins TRBV6-1 to TRBJ1-3; unclear D gene. V lost 6 bases, J lost 0 bases, and 9 bases lay in between. The CDR3 runs 14 residues. Germline CDR1 is MNHNS and CDR2 is SASEGT. The CDR3 DNA follows: TGTGCCAGCAGGCCCGGATACTCTGGAAACACCATATATTTT. Translation: CASRPGYSGNTIYF.

Details on this clonotype: A read error is possible here, since a much larger clone lies one base away. The chain combines TRBV4-2 with TRBJ1-1; D call uncertain. Germline-derived CDR1 and CDR2 are LGHNA and YNFKEQ. The CDR3 is made up of 17 amino acids. The DNA of the CDR3 is TGTGCCAGCAGCCAGGTTATGATTGCACCCACGACCTCTGAAGCTTTGTTT. The encoded protein is CASSQVMIAPTTSEALF.

In this sample, this clonotype turned up many times. The CDR3 DNA follows: TGCAGTGCTCCACCGGACAGGGGAGCAACTAATGAAAAACTGTTTTTT. Amino acids: CSAPPDRGATNEKLFF. V and J are TRBV20-1 and TRBJ1-4, with 9 bases fitting TRBD1. This CDR3 contains 16 residues. V shed 5 bases and J 0 bases; nucleotides not matched to a gene: 7. Germline V lookup: CDR1 DFQATT, CDR2 SNEGSKA (reference sequence).

Points on this clonotype: This may arise from a read error, as a much more abundant clone is one base away. The limits of the CDR3 on the DNA are not certain, so only TCRdb's listed CDR3 is given. This rearrangement joins TRBV29-1 to TRBJ1-1. The CDR3 region is 12 residues in length, termini included. The germline gives CDR1 SQVTM, CDR2 ANQGSEA. This CDR3 is CSVARGNTEALF.

This clonotype was observed at least ten times. The chain combines TRBV10-3 with TRBJ2-7; 7 nucleotides line up with TRBD1. Germline V CDR1 and CDR2: ENHRY, SYGVKD. V gave up 6 bases and J gave up 2 bases; unmatched junction bases: 4. The CDR3 contains 13 residues. Here the CDR3 DNA reads TGTGCCATCAGCAGACAGGGCGCCTACGAGCAGTACTTC. This sequence encodes CAISRQGAYEQYF.

Notes on this clonotype: One junction end does not reproduce the germline sequence, and a read error may be involved. J is TRBJ1-2 and V is TRBV9; D is uncertain. In germline, CDR1 is SGDLS, CDR2 YYNGEE. The CDR3 is 13 residues long. The CDR3: CASTIDDDYVYTF. The CDR3 DNA follows: TGTGCCAGCACCATAGATGATGACTATGTCTACACCTTC. Complete variable domain (other parts from reference TRBV9 and TRBJ1-2): DSGVTQTPKHLITATGQRVTLRCSPRSGDLSVYWYQQSLDQGLQFLIQYYNGEERAKGNILERFSAQQFPDLHSELNLSSLELGDSALYFCASTIDDDYVYTFGSGTRLTVV.

This clonotype was seen repeatedly, ten times or more. The chain joins TRBV4-2 to TRBJ2-7, with D possibly being TRBD2 (5 bases). The V and J ends lost 0 bases and 2 bases respectively, with 8 bases between them. This CDR3 is 14 amino acids long. In germline, CDR1 is LGHNA, CDR2 YNFKEQ. The CDR3 DNA follows: TGTGCCAGCAGCCAAGAAGCGGTTCCCTACGAGCAGTACTTC. Translated, it gives CASSQEAVPYEQYF.

This clonotype was counted at least ten times. J is TRBJ2-7 and V is TRBV6-1, with TRBD2 matching 14 bases. There are 16 residues in the CDR3. Per the germline V gene, CDR1 is MNHNS and CDR2 is SASEGT. With V trimmed by 5 bases and J by 4 bases, 7 bases remained unmatched. CDR3 in amino acids: CASSYSGLAGGYEQYF. CDR3 nucleotides: TGTGCCAGCAGTTATTCCGGACTAGCGGGAGGATACGAGCAGTACTTC.

The J gene is TRBJ2-1, the V gene TRBV11-2; 9 nucleotides match TRBD2. V lost 1 base, J lost 9 bases, and 7 bases stayed unmatched. Germline V gene sequence: CDR1 SGHAT, CDR2 FQNNGV. This CDR3 comprises 15 residues. The CDR3 sequence: CASSLVGTSRGEQFF. The CDR3 DNA follows: TGTGCCAGCAGCTTAGTGGGGACTAGCCGCGGTGAGCAGTTCTTC.

Many counts were recorded for this clonotype. This chain uses TRBV19 with TRBJ1-2; tentatively, D is TRBD1 (6 bases). The CDR3 totals 15 residues. Germline-derived CDR1 and CDR2 are LNHDA and SQIVND (reference sequence). Trimming stripped 3 bases from V and 4 bases from J, with 15 bases between. The CDR3 bases are TGTGCCAGTAGTATCCTGATCAGGGGTGGCTATGGCTACACCTTC. Translated, it gives CASSILIRGGYGYTF.

This clonotype was recorded at least ten times. The chain has TRBV7-2 and TRBJ1-2; 9 bases are shared with TRBD1. This CDR3 has 16 amino acids. The trim removed 5 bases at V and 4 bases at J, leaving 11 bases unmatched. Germline V lookup: CDR1 SGHTA, CDR2 FQGNSA. CDR3 nucleotides: TGTGCCAGCAGCCCCAACTACAGGGGGCGCGGCTATGGCTACACCTTC. This translates into CASSPNYRGRGYGYTF.

Remarks on this clonotype: This may be a read error: a much more frequent sequence differs by one nucleotide. The J gene is TRBJ2-1, the V gene TRBV20-1; 16 bases match TRBD2. The CDR3 has 17 residues. Looked up from germline, CDR1 is DFQATT and CDR2 is SNEGSKA (reference sequence). Trimming cost V 8 bases and J 7 bases; bases outside gene matches: 14. The CDR3 bases are TGCAGTTCTGAGGGACTAGCGGGAGGGCCAGTTAGGAATGAGCAGTTCTTC. Residues: CSSEGLAGGPVRNEQFF.

J is TRBJ1-1 and V is TRBV30, with D maybe TRBD1 (5 bases). The CDR3 spans 14 residues. Germline lookup yields CDR1 GTSNPN and CDR2 SVGIG (reference sequence). With 5 bases removed from V and 1 base from J, the gap between germline ends came to 14 bases. The CDR3 bases are TGTGCCTGGGCGGGTGGAGGGACGAACACTGAAGCTTTCTTT. It encodes CAWAGGGTNTEAFF.

This clonotype was observed at least ten times. The V call is TRBV25-1, the J call TRBJ2-1; D is ambiguous. Trimming pared 7 bases from V and 0 bases from J, leaving 13 bases between. The CDR3 is 15 residues long. The germline V gene has CDR1 MGHDK and CDR2 SYGVNS. CDR3: CASIPPVSSYNEQFF. CDR3 nucleotide sequence: TGTGCCAGCATCCCACCTGTCAGCTCCTACAATGAGCAGTTCTTC.

The V gene is TRBV5-1, the J gene TRBJ2-3, with D hard to call. This CDR3 spans 15 amino acids. Trimming stripped 4 bases from V and 0 bases from J, with 12 bases between. Germline assignment: CDR1 SGHRS and CDR2 YFSETQ. DNA of the CDR3: TGCGCCAGCAGCCATTCCTCCCCCAGCACAGATACGCAGTATTTT. It yields the protein CASSHSSPSTDTQYF.

This clonotype was recorded many times. J is TRBJ2-1 and V is TRBV24-1; D is uncertain. This CDR3 contains 13 residues. Germline values: CDR1 KGHDR, CDR2 SFDVKD. V gave up 0 bases and J gave up 7 bases, with 6 bases separating them. In DNA, the CDR3 is TGTGCCACCAGTGATTTGGGCACGAATGAGCAGTTCTTC. Protein: CATSDLGTNEQFF.

In the case of this clonotype: This sequence may be a read error, since a much larger clone differs from it by one base. No conserved phenylalanine or tryptophan is present at the end of the CDR3, so a read error is the likely explanation. This chain connects TRBV4-1 to TRBJ2-1, with 10 positions matching TRBD2. Unmatched junction bases numbered 9, after V lost 2 bases and J lost 5 bases. Germline CDR1 MGHRA, CDR2 YSYEKL. This CDR3 region has 17 residues. For the CDR3, the DNA is TGCGCCAGCAGCCAACTAACCGGGACTAGCGTAAACAATGAGCAGTTCCTC. This translates into CASSQLTGTSVNNEQFL.

Comment on this clonotype: A much larger clonotype is one base distant, so this may be a read error. The CDR3 DNA reads as TGTTCCAGTAGTATGGGTTACACTGAAGCTTTCTTT. Translated, it gives CSSSMGYTEAFF. The J gene is TRBJ1-1, the V gene TRBV19; no reliable D call. The germline gives CDR1 LNHDA, CDR2 SQIVND (reference sequence). The CDR3 spans 12 residues.

This clonotype was detected many times. V and J are TRBV29-1 and TRBJ1-5; a weak D match, TRBD1 (6 bases). Looked up from germline, CDR1 is SQVTM and CDR2 is ANQGSEA. Trimming pared 5 bases from V and 1 base from J, leaving 9 bases between. This CDR3 is 13 amino acids long. The CDR3 is CSVIGQSNQPQHF. In nucleotides, the CDR3 is TGCAGCGTTATCGGACAGAGCAATCAGCCCCAGCATTTT.

This clonotype has a count of ten or more. A read error may account for a junction end that differs from germline. V and J are TRBV28 and TRBJ1-1; D is undetermined. The CDR3 has 15 amino acids. Per germline, CDR1 MDHEN and CDR2 SYDVKM. DNA of the CDR3: TGTGCCACCCATATACCTGCCCTCCCGAACACTGAAGCTCTCTTT. Translation: CATHIPALPNTEALF.

This clonotype was counted at least ten times. This chain links TRBV29-1 with TRBJ2-5; D remains ambiguous. Trimming shortened V by 1 base and J by 5 bases, and 5 bases separated the two germline ends. From germline, CDR1 is SQVTM and CDR2 ANQGSEA. The CDR3 runs to 11 residues. The CDR3 spells CSVEVAETQYF. The CDR3 DNA reads TGCAGCGTTGAAGTCGCGGAGACCCAGTACTTC.

Many counts were recorded for this clonotype. The genes are TRBV27 and TRBJ2-7; D perhaps matches TRBD1 (7 bases). The CDR3 covers 14 residues. V lost 4 bases and J lost 2, with 12 bases in between. From germline, CDR1 is MNHEY and CDR2 SMNVEV (reference sequence). The DNA of the CDR3 is TGTGCCAGCAGTTACACAGGGGAGGCCTACGAGCAGTACTTC. Amino acid sequence: CASSYTGEAYEQYF.